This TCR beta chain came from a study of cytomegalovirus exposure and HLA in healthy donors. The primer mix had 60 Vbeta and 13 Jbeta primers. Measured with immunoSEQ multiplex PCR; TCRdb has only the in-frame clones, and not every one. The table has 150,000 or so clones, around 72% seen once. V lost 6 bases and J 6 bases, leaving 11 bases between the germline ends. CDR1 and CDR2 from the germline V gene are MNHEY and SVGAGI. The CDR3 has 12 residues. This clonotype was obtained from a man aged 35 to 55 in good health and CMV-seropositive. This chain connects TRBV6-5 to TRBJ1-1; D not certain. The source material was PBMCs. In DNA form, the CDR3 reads TGTGCCAGCAGCACCAGACTTTCTGAAGCTTTCTTT. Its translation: CASSTRLSEAFF.